One and the same sample provided the 27 T cell receptor beta chains below, sequenced in a study of CD8 T cells in Susac syndrome. An input of roughly 0.5 to 1 ug of RNA was subjected to reverse transcription using random hexamers. Each CDR3 protein gets one entry after TCRdb re-called the immunoSEQ multiplex PCR reads with MiXCR. The data contain around 170,000 distinct CDR3 sequences, approximately 96% of them seen just once; the ten biggest clones take up approximately 0.098%. The sample taken for sequencing was CD4+ T cells from PBMCs. Receptor source: a human donor with Susac syndrome.

The gene calls are TRBV11-2 and TRBJ2-6; TRBD2 matches at 10 bases. Germline V gene sequence: CDR1 SGHAT, CDR2 FQNNGV. The V gene end was trimmed by 5 bases and the J gene end by 4 bases; junction bases not matched to a gene: 8. This CDR3 has 17 amino acids. The CDR3 DNA reads TGTGCCAGCAGCGAGTGGGGACTAGCGTGGGGGGCCAACGTCCTGACTTTC. It codes for CASSEWGLAWGANVLTF.

The V and J genes are TRBV29-1 and TRBJ2-3; D tentatively reads TRBD1 or TRBD2 (5 bases each). Trimming removed 6 bases from V and 2 bases from J, with 12 bases in between. This CDR3 region has 13 residues. Germline V gene data show CDR1 as SQVTM and CDR2 as ANQGSEA. The CDR3 region is CSVNGATTDTQYF. CDR3 bases: TGCAGCGTCAACGGGGCAACCACAGATACGCAGTATTTT.

The chain is built from TRBV7-9 and TRBJ2-1; the D gene is possibly TRBD2 (5 bases). The CDR3 contains 15 residues. Germline V lookup: CDR1 SEHNR, CDR2 FQNEAQ (reference sequence). Trimming shortened V by 4 bases and J by 1 base, and 11 bases separated the two germline ends. In DNA form, the CDR3 reads TGTGCCAGCAGCTCGGACGGAGGATCCTACAATGAGCAGTTCTTC. Translated, it gives CASSSDGGSYNEQFF.

This chain links TRBV29-1 with TRBJ2-2; tentatively, D is TRBD1 or TRBD2 (6 bases each). CDR3 size: 14 residues. The germline CDR1 and CDR2 sequences are SQVTM and ANQGSEA. Trimming removed 5 bases from V and 5 bases from J, with 15 bases in between. CDR3 amino acids: CSVSRIGGTGELFF. CDR3 DNA: TGCAGCGTTTCTAGGATAGGGGGGACCGGGGAGCTGTTTTTT.

V usage is TRBV5-1 and J usage is TRBJ1-1; tentative D call: TRBD1 (5 bases). Germline V gives CDR1 SGHRS, CDR2 YFSETQ. This CDR3 has 14 residues. V gave up 0 bases and J gave up 7 bases, with 13 bases separating them. In DNA, the CDR3 is TGCGCCAGCAGCTTGGACAGCCCCACAGGTGAAGCTTTCTTT. Translation gives CASSLDSPTGEAFF.

This chain uses TRBV7-8 with TRBJ2-1; TRBD2 matches at 11 bases. CDR1 is SGHVS, CDR2 FQNEAQ, per germline. The CDR3 covers 18 residues. V lost 1 base, J lost 0 bases, and 5 bases stayed unmatched. CDR3 nucleotide sequence: TGTGCCAGCAGCTTAGTACTAGCGGGGGTCCCCTCCTACAATGAGCAGTTCTTC. Protein sequence: CASSLVLAGVPSYNEQFF.

The V and J genes are TRBV12-3 or TRBV12-4 and TRBJ1-1; no definite D call. The length of the CDR3 is 14 residues. V was shortened by 2 bases and J by 2 bases, with 9 bases between the two germline ends. CDR3 coding DNA: TGTGCCAGCAGTTTATCCTGGGGAAACACTGAAGCTTTCTTT. Amino acid sequence: CASSLSWGNTEAFF.

The CDR3 DNA follows: TGCGCCAGCAGCCAAGATCGTGAGGGCCCCACGGGGACCCAGTACTTC. Its protein product is CASSQDREGPTGTQYF. The chain employs TRBV4-1 and TRBJ2-5, with D possibly being TRBD2 (5 bases). Germline V gene sequence: CDR1 MGHRA, CDR2 YSYEKL. This CDR3 comprises 16 residues. Trimming left V 0 bases short and J 7 bases short, with 18 bases between.

The chain joins TRBV9 to TRBJ2-5; 9 nucleotides align to TRBD2. The CDR3 sequence is 16 residues long. V trimming: 0 bases; J trimming: 1 base; junction bases outside the gene matches: 4. In germline, CDR1 is SGDLS, CDR2 YYNGEE. CDR3 coding DNA: TGTGCCAGCAGCGTAGGTTCGCGGGGGGGCCAAGAGACCCAGTACTTC. Protein sequence: CASSVGSRGGQETQYF.

This chain joins TRBV2 and TRBJ2-3, with 7 bases identical to TRBD2. Germline CDR1 and CDR2: SNHLY and FYNNEI. With V trimmed by 5 bases and J by 2 bases, 4 bases remained unmatched. This CDR3 has 14 residues. The CDR3 loop is CASSQRGTTDTQYF. The CDR3 DNA sequence: TGTGCCAGCAGTCAGCGGGGTACCACAGATACGCAGTATTTT.

The chain uses TRBV3-1 and TRBJ2-5; tentatively, D is TRBD2 (5 bases). V gave up 0 bases and J gave up 13 bases, with 15 bases separating them. Germline CDR1 reads LGHDT; CDR2 reads YNNKEL (reference sequence). The CDR3 sequence is 13 residues long. The CDR3: CASSQESWTFRYF. CDR3 in DNA: TGTGCCAGCAGCCAAGAATCTTGGACTTTCCGGTACTTC.

The V and J genes are TRBV5-4 and TRBJ2-3; no reliable D call. CDR1 is SGHNT, CDR2 YYREEE, per germline (reference sequence). The V end lost 4 bases, the J end lost 1 base, and 7 bases lay between the germline ends. The CDR3 length is 13 residues. The CDR3 spells CASSGRGTDTQYF. The CDR3 DNA is TGTGCCAGCAGCGGTCGGGGCACAGATACGCAGTATTTT.

The chain couples TRBV30 to TRBJ2-3; weak D call: TRBD1 (5 bases). Trimming cost V 5 bases and J 3 bases, with 15 bases left between them. The CDR3 is 14 residues long. In germline, CDR1 is GTSNPN, CDR2 SVGIG (reference sequence). The DNA of the CDR3 is TGTGCCTGGCTTAGAGCAGGGTCGACAGATACGCAGTATTTT. Its translation is CAWLRAGSTDTQYF.

J is TRBJ2-1 and V is TRBV6-5; TRBD2 matches at 7 bases. With 5 bases clipped from V and 9 bases from J, the junction kept 1 base outside the gene matches. Per germline, CDR1 MNHEY and CDR2 SVGAGI. CDR3 size: 11 residues. CDR3 region: CASSRGGEQFF. The CDR3 region has the DNA TGTGCCAGCAGTCGCGGGGGTGAGCAGTTCTTC.

J is TRBJ1-4 and V is TRBV7-9; D call uncertain. The CDR3 extends over 15 amino acids. The germline V gene encodes CDR1 SEHNR and CDR2 FQNEAQ (reference sequence). The V end was cut by 3 bases, the J end by 0 bases, with 8 bases between. The CDR3 DNA is TGTGCCAGCAGCTTTGAGGCATCAACTAATGAAAAACTGTTTTTT. This codes for CASSFEASTNEKLFF. The full variable domain, with the rest looked up from reference TRBV7-9 and TRBJ1-4, is DTGVSQNPRHKITKRGQNVTFRCDPISEHNRLYWYRQTLGQGPEFLTYFQNEAQLEKSRLLSDRFSAERPKGSFSTLEIQRTEQGDSAMYLCASSFEASTNEKLFFGSGTQLSVL.

V usage is TRBV4-1 and J usage is TRBJ1-1, with D maybe TRBD1 (5 bases). Looked up from germline, CDR1 is MGHRA and CDR2 is YSYEKL. The length of the CDR3 is 14 residues. Trimming stripped 0 bases from V and 10 bases from J, with 15 bases between. The CDR3 sequence is CASSQDWDPRVAFF. As DNA, the CDR3 is TGCGCCAGCAGCCAAGATTGGGACCCCCGAGTAGCTTTCTTT.

As concerns this clonotype: At one end, the junction sequence differs from germline, possibly due to a read error. This chain connects TRBV28 to TRBJ2-7, with TRBD1 matching over 8 bases. This CDR3 comprises 15 residues. The V gene's germline CDR1 is MDHEN and CDR2 SYDVKM. Written as DNA, the CDR3 is TGTGCCAGCAGTTTAGCCGGGACAGGTGCCTACGGGCAGTACTTC. It encodes CASSLAGTGAYGQYF.

The sample holds a few counts of this clonotype. The genes are TRBV5-4 and TRBJ1-2, with a tentative D call TRBD1 (5 bases). The CDR3 is 14 amino acids. Germline assignment: CDR1 SGHNT and CDR2 YYREEE (reference sequence). The V end was cut by 3 bases, the J end by 4 bases, with 13 bases between. CDR3 loop: CASSSTGALYGYTF. The CDR3 DNA follows: TGTGCCAGCAGCTCCACTGGGGCCCTCTATGGCTACACCTTC.

The chain is built from TRBV12-3 or TRBV12-4 and TRBJ2-3; no clear D. V was shortened by 4 bases and J by 0 bases, with 5 bases between the two germline ends. This CDR3 spans 13 amino acids. Here the CDR3 DNA reads TGTGCCAGCAGTTGGAGCAGCACAGATACGCAGTATTTT. Translating gives CASSWSSTDTQYF.

In this sample, this clonotype turned up a few times. The genes are TRBV12-3 or TRBV12-4 and TRBJ1-1; D unresolved. The CDR3 contains 14 residues. V lost 0 bases and J lost 0, with 5 bases in between. CDR3 protein: CASSLAGVNTEAFF. The DNA of the CDR3 is TGTGCCAGCAGTTTAGCTGGGGTGAACACTGAAGCTTTCTTT.

This chain links TRBV14 with TRBJ2-3, with D maybe TRBD1 (5 bases). V was trimmed by 1 base and J by 0 bases, leaving 11 bases between them. The CDR3 has 16 amino acids. Germline CDR1 reads SGHDN; CDR2 reads FVKESK. The CDR3 DNA follows: TGTGCCAGCAGCCAAGTCGGCCAGGGAAGCACAGATACGCAGTATTTT. It translates to CASSQVGQGSTDTQYF. The complete variable domain, with remaining parts taken from reference TRBV14 and TRBJ2-3, reads EAGVTQFPSHSVIEKGQTVTLRCDPISGHDNLYWYRRVMGKEIKFLLHFVKESKQDESGMPNNRFLAERTGGTYSTLKVQPAELEDSGVYFCASSQVGQGSTDTQYFGPGTRLTVL.

The chain couples TRBV12-5 to TRBJ1-3; no firm D call. V was trimmed by 6 bases and J by 3 bases, leaving 9 bases between them. This CDR3 contains 13 residues. CDR1 is LGHNT and CDR2 is FRNRAP in the germline V gene. The CDR3 is CASGPNSGNTIYF. The CDR3 DNA follows: TGTGCTAGTGGACCTAATAGTGGAAACACCATATATTTT.

This clonotype was picked up one time. V is TRBV15 and J is TRBJ2-5; D is possibly TRBD2 (5 bases). The germline V gene encodes CDR1 LNHNV and CDR2 YYDKDF (reference sequence). The V end lost 0 bases, the J end lost 4 bases, and 12 bases lay between the germline ends. The CDR3 sequence is 15 residues long. This chain's CDR3 is CATSREHGVGETQYF. The CDR3 DNA reads TGTGCCACCAGCAGAGAGCACGGGGTCGGAGAGACCCAGTACTTC.

The chain has TRBV30 and TRBJ1-1; a weak D match, TRBD1 (5 bases). The germline V gene has CDR1 GTSNPN and CDR2 SVGIG (reference sequence). V was trimmed by 3 bases and J by 9 bases, leaving 20 bases between them. This CDR3 comprises 14 residues. This chain's CDR3 is CAWSPRQTEHKAFF. DNA of the CDR3: TGTGCCTGGAGCCCCCGACAGACCGAGCACAAAGCTTTCTTT.

V usage is TRBV3-1 and J usage is TRBJ1-1; 7 nucleotides align to TRBD1. This CDR3 is built from 14 residues. Germline trimming cut 4 bases from V and 1 base from J; bases unmatched to any gene: 3. From germline, CDR1 is LGHDT and CDR2 YNNKEL (reference sequence). DNA of the CDR3: TGTGCCAGCAGCCCGACAGGGAGGAACACTGAAGCTTTCTTT. Residues: CASSPTGRNTEAFF.

This chain uses TRBV30 with TRBJ1-2; D might be TRBD1 (6 bases). The CDR3 has 15 residues. Per germline, CDR1 GTSNPN and CDR2 SVGIG (reference sequence). Between the trimmed V and J ends, which lost 4 bases and 2 bases, there was a span of 17 bases. This CDR3 reads CAWKTGLRVNYGYTF. DNA of the CDR3: TGTGCCTGGAAGACAGGTTTACGCGTAAACTATGGCTACACCTTC.

V is TRBV6-2 or TRBV6-3 and J is TRBJ1-5; 9 bases match TRBD1. There are 18 residues in the CDR3. Germline V CDR1 and CDR2: MNHEY, SVGEGT. Trimming cost V 0 bases and J 0 bases; bases outside gene matches: 6. CDR3 in DNA: TGTGCCAGCAGTTACTCAACCGGACAGGGGAATAGCAATCAGCCCCAGCATTTT. It translates to CASSYSTGQGNSNQPQHF.